The present T cell receptor beta chain was sequenced within a study of T-cell reconstitution after alpha-beta-depleted transplantation in children. This clonotype appeared many times. Unique molecular identifiers tagged the TCRbeta library. TCRdb re-derived calls from the PCR reads in MiXCR, one entry per CDR3 protein. The table records approximately 250,000 distinct CDR3 sequences, roughly 26% of them present only once. The TCR sequence derives from a girl aged 2 to 10 with Fanconi anemia, due to receive a stem cell transplant. The source material was PBMCs, sampled before TCRalphabeta/CD19-depleted stem cell transplant.

The CDR3 reads CSAVGLASNTGELFF. CDR3 DNA sequence: TGCAGTGCGGTGGGACTAGCGTCGAACACCGGGGAGCTGTTTTTT. The gene calls are TRBV20-1 and TRBJ2-2, with 10 bases that match TRBD2. V shed 6 bases, J shed 0 bases, and the junction held 4 bases outside the gene matches. Germline-derived CDR1 and CDR2 are DFQATT and SNEGSKA (reference sequence). The CDR3 has 15 residues.